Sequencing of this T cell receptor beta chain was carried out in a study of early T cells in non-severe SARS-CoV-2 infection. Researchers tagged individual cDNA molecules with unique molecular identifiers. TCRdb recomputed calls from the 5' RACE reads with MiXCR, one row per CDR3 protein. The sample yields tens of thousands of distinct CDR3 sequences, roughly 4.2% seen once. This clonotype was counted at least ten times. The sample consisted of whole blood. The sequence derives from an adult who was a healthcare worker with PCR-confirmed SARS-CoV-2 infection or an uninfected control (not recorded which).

The CDR3 bases are TGTGCCAGCAGCTTAGCGGCCACTCCCTACGAGCAGTACTTC. Its translation is CASSLAATPYEQYF. The chain joins TRBV7-2 to TRBJ2-7; no reliable D call. The CDR3 totals 14 residues. The V gene's germline CDR1 is SGHTA and CDR2 FQGNSA. V lost 0 bases and J lost 2, with 8 bases in between.